The rows below give T cell receptor beta chains drawn from one sample of a study of vaccination and CD4 T cells after COVID-19. TCRdb reprocessed the PCR reads via MiXCR and lists one record per CDR3 protein. The sample consists of several thousand distinct CDR3 sequences, 55% to 70% of them appearing once. For these receptors, no antigen is known. The sequenced material came from CD4+ T cells from blood, cultured in vitro. Every receptor here comes from a human donor who had recovered from COVID-19. Both conserved end residues are part of each CDR3. Each record gives: clone size, V gene, J gene, D gene, CDR3 DNA, CDR3 protein. A D gene is named only where the DNA matches it firmly. The listing skips clone size in some rows; elsewhere it reads once, few, many or a size class.

clone size: .; V gene: TRBV20-1; J gene: TRBJ2-7; D gene: TRBD1; CDR3 DNA: TGCAGTGCTGACAGGGGGGGGTACGAGCAGTACTTC; CDR3 protein: CSADRGGYEQYF
clone size: .; V gene: TRBV7-8; J gene: TRBJ2-5; D gene: TRBD1; CDR3 DNA: TGTGCCAGCAGCTACCCCCGGGGACAGTTAGAGACCCAGTACTTC; CDR3 protein: CASSYPRGQLETQYF
clone size: few; V gene: TRBV2; J gene: TRBJ1-2; D gene: TRBD1; CDR3 DNA: TGTGCCAGCAGTGGGCAGGGGGACTATGGCTACACCTTC; CDR3 protein: CASSGQGDYGYTF
clone size: .; V gene: TRBV5-1; J gene: TRBJ1-6; D gene: TRBD1; CDR3 DNA: TGCGCCAGCAGCTTGTATGGGTCAGGGGGCTATAATTCACCCCTCCACTTT; CDR3 protein: CASSLYGSGGYNSPLHF
clone size: .; V gene: TRBV5-4; J gene: TRBJ2-7; D gene: TRBD1; CDR3 DNA: TGTGCCAGCAGTAAAGGGACAGATATCTACGAGCAGTACTTC; CDR3 protein: CASSKGTDIYEQYF
clone size: .; V gene: TRBV6-2/TRBV6-3; J gene: TRBJ1-3; D gene: TRBD1; CDR3 DNA: TGTGCCAGCAGTTACGGGAAGACAGGGGCCCGAGGAAACACCATATATTTT; CDR3 protein: CASSYGKTGARGNTIYF
clone size: .; V gene: TRBV30; J gene: TRBJ1-2; D gene: TRBD1; CDR3 DNA: TGTGCCTGGAGTAAAGGACAGGGAACCTATGGCTACACCTTC; CDR3 protein: CAWSKGQGTYGYTF
clone size: medium-sized; V gene: TRBV20-1; J gene: TRBJ2-3; D gene: .; CDR3 DNA: TGCAGTGCTAGAGTTTCCACGACTCGAAATACGCAGTATTTT; CDR3 protein: CSARVSTTRNTQYF
clone size: .; V gene: TRBV27; J gene: TRBJ2-7; D gene: .; CDR3 DNA: TGTGCCAGCAGTCTCCTACGCAGGGTAAATCCCTACGAGCAGTACTTC; CDR3 protein: CASSLLRRVNPYEQYF
clone size: .; V gene: TRBV20-1; J gene: TRBJ2-3; D gene: TRBD2; CDR3 DNA: TGCAGTGCTAAGACTAGCGGGAGCACAGATACGCAGTATTTT; CDR3 protein: CSAKTSGSTDTQYF
clone size: .; V gene: TRBV6-1; J gene: TRBJ1-1; D gene: TRBD1; CDR3 DNA: TGTGCCAGCAGGATTGCGGGGACAGTTGATCTGACACTGTCTGAAGCTTTCTTT; CDR3 protein: CASRIAGTVDLTLSEAFF
clone size: .; V gene: TRBV27; J gene: TRBJ1-1; D gene: .; CDR3 DNA: TGTGCCAGCAGTTTCCGGGCACAGACGAACACTGAAGCTTTCTTT; CDR3 protein: CASSFRAQTNTEAFF
clone size: .; V gene: TRBV7-2; J gene: TRBJ2-1; D gene: .; CDR3 DNA: TGTGCCAGCAGCTTAAATAATCCGGGACTCCACAATGAGCAGTTCTTC; CDR3 protein: CASSLNNPGLHNEQFF
clone size: .; V gene: TRBV6-2/TRBV6-3; J gene: TRBJ2-2; D gene: TRBD2; CDR3 DNA: TGTGCCAGCAGTTACGACGGGAGGGCCGGCGGGGAGCTGTTTTTT; CDR3 protein: CASSYDGRAGGELFF
clone size: .; V gene: TRBV6-1; J gene: TRBJ1-1; D gene: .; CDR3 DNA: TGTGCCAGCCGGTCAGGGCCGGGTGAAGCTTTCTTT; CDR3 protein: CASRSGPGEAFF
clone size: few; V gene: TRBV2; J gene: TRBJ1-5; D gene: .; CDR3 DNA: TGTGCCAGCAGTGAAGCAACCGATGGTGGCAATCAGCCCCAGCATTTT; CDR3 protein: CASSEATDGGNQPQHF
clone size: once; V gene: TRBV7-2; J gene: TRBJ1-2; D gene: .; CDR3 DNA: TGTGCCAGCAGCTTAGGTCCAGAAAACTATGGCTACACCTTC; CDR3 protein: CASSLGPENYGYTF
clone size: .; V gene: TRBV18; J gene: TRBJ1-3; D gene: .; CDR3 DNA: TGTGCCAGCTCACCAGGGGGTCTGCGGGGAAACACCATATATTTT; CDR3 protein: CASSPGGLRGNTIYF
clone size: large; V gene: TRBV6-5; J gene: TRBJ1-1; D gene: .; CDR3 DNA: TGTGCCAGCAGTTACCCCGAGAGCAACACTGAAGCTTTCTTT; CDR3 protein: CASSYPESNTEAFF
clone size: few; V gene: TRBV7-9; J gene: TRBJ2-7; D gene: TRBD2; CDR3 DNA: TGTGCCAGCAGCTTAGTGTTGACTAGCGGGACGTACGAGCAGTACTTT; CDR3 protein: CASSLVLTSGTYEQYF
clone size: few; V gene: TRBV6-5; J gene: TRBJ2-7; D gene: .; CDR3 DNA: TGTGCCAGCAGTTACTCCGTGGTTCCCTACGAGCAGTACTTC; CDR3 protein: CASSYSVVPYEQYF
clone size: .; V gene: TRBV24-1; J gene: TRBJ1-5; D gene: TRBD1; CDR3 DNA: TGTGCCACCAGTGACCACACTGCAGGGGGAAATCAGCCCCAGCATTTT; CDR3 protein: CATSDHTAGGNQPQHF
clone size: few; V gene: TRBV6-1; J gene: TRBJ1-5; D gene: TRBD1; CDR3 DNA: TGTGCCAGCTGTCAGGACAGGGTCGTCCTACAGCCCCAGCATTTT; CDR3 protein: CASCQDRVVLQPQHF
clone size: .; V gene: TRBV6-1; J gene: TRBJ2-2; D gene: .; CDR3 DNA: TGTGCCAGCAGTGCTACAGGGAACACCGGGGAGCTGTTTTTT; CDR3 protein: CASSATGNTGELFF
clone size: .; V gene: TRBV19; J gene: TRBJ1-5; D gene: .; CDR3 DNA: TGTGCCAGTAGGGGGACTTACAGGAATTTACAGCCCCAGCATTTT; CDR3 protein: CASRGTYRNLQPQHF
clone size: .; V gene: TRBV2; J gene: TRBJ1-5; D gene: .; CDR3 DNA: TGTGCCAGCAGTGAGAGAGGGAGCAATCAGCCCCAGCATTTT; CDR3 protein: CASSERGSNQPQHF
clone size: .; V gene: TRBV24-1; J gene: TRBJ2-5; D gene: .; CDR3 DNA: TGTGCCACCAGTGAGTCGCCAGGCGGCGCGAAGACCCAGTACTTC; CDR3 protein: CATSESPGGAKTQYF
clone size: .; V gene: TRBV5-1; J gene: TRBJ1-1; D gene: TRBD1; CDR3 DNA: TGCGCCAGCAGCGGGCTGGGACAGAGCAGCATGAACACTGAAGCTTTCTTT; CDR3 protein: CASSGLGQSSMNTEAFF
clone size: .; V gene: TRBV7-3; J gene: TRBJ2-2; D gene: TRBD1; CDR3 DNA: TGTGCCAGCAGCCCTCAGGGACAGGGGACCGGGGAGCTGTTTTTT; CDR3 protein: CASSPQGQGTGELFF
clone size: few; V gene: TRBV6-1; J gene: TRBJ1-2; D gene: TRBD1; CDR3 DNA: TGTGCCAGTGCCGACAGGGGCGGCTACACCTTC; CDR3 protein: CASADRGGYTF
clone size: .; V gene: TRBV15; J gene: TRBJ1-2; D gene: TRBD1; CDR3 DNA: TGTGCGACCGGGACAGGGGGGAACTATGGCTACACCTTC; CDR3 protein: CATGTGGNYGYTF
clone size: .; V gene: TRBV6-1; J gene: TRBJ1-3; D gene: .; CDR3 DNA: TGTGCCAGCAGTGAATGGGGCACCTCCTCTGGAAACACCATATATTTT; CDR3 protein: CASSEWGTSSGNTIYF
clone size: .; V gene: TRBV12-3/TRBV12-4; J gene: TRBJ1-1; D gene: .; CDR3 DNA: TGTGCCAGCAGCCCGGGGACAACGCTCACGGGAAACACTGAAGCTTTCTTT; CDR3 protein: CASSPGTTLTGNTEAFF